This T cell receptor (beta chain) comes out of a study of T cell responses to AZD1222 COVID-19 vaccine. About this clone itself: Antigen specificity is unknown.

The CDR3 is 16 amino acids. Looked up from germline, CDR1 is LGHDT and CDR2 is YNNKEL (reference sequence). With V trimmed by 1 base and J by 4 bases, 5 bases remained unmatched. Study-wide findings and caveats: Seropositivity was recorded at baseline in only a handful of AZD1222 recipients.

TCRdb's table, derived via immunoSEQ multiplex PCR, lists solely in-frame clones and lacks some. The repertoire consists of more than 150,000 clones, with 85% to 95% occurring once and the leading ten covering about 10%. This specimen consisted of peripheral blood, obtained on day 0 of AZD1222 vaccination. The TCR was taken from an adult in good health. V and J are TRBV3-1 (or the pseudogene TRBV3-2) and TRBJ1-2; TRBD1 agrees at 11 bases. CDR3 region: CASSQALGQGGYGYTF. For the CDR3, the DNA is TGTGCCAGCAGCCAAGCCCTGGGACAGGGGGGCTATGGCTACACCTTC.